These 21 T cell receptor beta chains came from one sample sequenced in a study of T cells in pancreatic ductal adenocarcinoma (TCRdb year 2017). Selected pancreatic ductal adenocarcinoma patients had undergone surgery without neoadjuvant therapy. The library came from the immunoSEQ multiplex PCR assay. The source is immuneACCESS, and TCRdb retained only in-frame sequences with V and J called. Part of the clones is not carried over; for the studies checked, unresolved V genes explain less than half of this, and the remainder is unexplained. The sample data list over 85,000 clones, and more than 90% of these were observed just once. Roughly 3.1% of the sample is held by the ten biggest clonotypes. What was sequenced was PBMCs. Receptors were obtained from a human donor with pancreatic ductal adenocarcinoma.

The chain employs TRBV6-5 and TRBJ1-2; TRBD1 matches at 7 bases. Trimming cost V 6 bases and J 7 bases; bases outside gene matches: 11. Looked up from germline, CDR1 is MNHEY and CDR2 is SVGAGI. The CDR3 consists of 14 residues. The CDR3 region is CASRPRQGNAGYTF. The DNA for the CDR3 is TGTGCCAGCAGACCGAGACAGGGAAATGCTGGCTACACCTTC.

The DNA of the CDR3 is TGTGCCATCAGTGCCCCGGGAGGGGGCAATGAGCAGTTCTTC. It translates to CAISAPGGGNEQFF. The chain joins TRBV10-3 to TRBJ2-1; TRBD2 matches 8 bases. After removal of 4 bases from V and 6 bases from J, the junction contained 5 bases not matched to a gene. There are 14 residues in the CDR3. From germline, CDR1 is ENHRY and CDR2 SYGVKD.

V is TRBV5-1 and J is TRBJ2-1; 11 bases line up with TRBD2. Looked up from germline, CDR1 is SGHRS and CDR2 is YFSETQ. V gave up 1 base and J gave up 7 bases; unmatched junction bases: 16. The CDR3 sequence is 19 residues long. For the CDR3, the DNA is TGCGCCAGCAGCTTGTCGGCCGCGGGTCGGCTAGCGGGAGGTAATGAGCAGTTCTTC. Translating it yields CASSLSAAGRLAGGNEQFF. Supplemented by reference TRBV5-1 and TRBJ2-1, the full variable domain reads KAGVTQTPRYLIKTRGQQVTLSCSPISGHRSVSWYQQTPGQGLQFLFEYFSETQRNKGNFPGRFSGRQFSNSRSEMNVSTLELGDSALYLCASSLSAAGRLAGGNEQFFGPGTRLTVL.

This clone was picked up one time. The CDR3 region is CAAGTAETQYF. CDR3 bases: TGTGCCGCCGGGACAGCCGAGACCCAGTACTTC. The chain is built from TRBV30 and TRBJ2-5; 7 bases match TRBD1. The CDR3 runs 11 residues. Germline V gene lookup returns CDR1 GTSNPN and CDR2 SVGIG (reference sequence). With 8 bases clipped from V and 5 bases from J, the junction kept 5 bases outside the gene matches. Drawing the rest from reference TRBV30 and TRBJ2-5, the complete variable domain is SQTIHQWPATLVQPVGSPLSLECTVEGTSNPNLYWYRQAAGRGLQLLFYSVGIGQISSEVPQNLSASRPQDRQFILSSKKLLLSDSGFYLCAAGTAETQYFGPGTRLLVL.

V and J are TRBV5-1 and TRBJ1-4; maybe TRBD1 (6 bases). CDR1 and CDR2 from the germline V gene are SGHRS and YFSETQ. The CDR3 spans 15 residues. V lost 2 bases, J lost 3 bases, and 11 bases lay in between. CDR3 nucleotide sequence: TGCGCCAGCAGCTTACTTACAGGGCCTAATGAAAAACTGTTTTTT. It is translated as CASSLLTGPNEKLFF.

The V and J genes are TRBV2 and TRBJ2-3, with D perhaps TRBD1 (7 bases). The CDR3 is 13 amino acids. V was pared by 10 bases and J by 1 base, with 12 bases between. The germline V gene encodes CDR1 SNHLY and CDR2 FYNNEI. The DNA for the CDR3 is TGTGCCAACAGCAGGGGGGGCACAGATACGCAGTATTTT. Protein sequence: CANSRGGTDTQYF.

On this clone: The junction departs from germline at one end; a sequencing error may be responsible. The genes are TRBV7-6 and TRBJ2-1, with 9 bases that match TRBD2. The CDR3 sequence is 14 residues long. CDR1 and CDR2 from the germline V gene are SGHVS and FNYEAQ. The CDR3 coding sequence is TGTGCCAGCAGCCTAGCGGGATTTTCGGGGGAGCAGTTCTTC. Its translation is CASSLAGFSGEQFF.

The chain joins TRBV5-8 to TRBJ1-5; no reliable D call. Germline lookup yields CDR1 SGHTS and CDR2 YDEGEE. The V end lost 2 bases, the J end lost 3 bases, and 9 bases lay between the germline ends. CDR3 length: 14 residues. CDR3 in DNA: TGTGCCAGCAGCTTCATCGGGAACAATCAGCCCCAGCATTTT. Amino acid sequence: CASSFIGNNQPQHF.

The chain couples TRBV5-4 to TRBJ2-1; 8 bases align to TRBD2. Germline-derived CDR1 and CDR2 are SGHNT and YYREEE (reference sequence). CDR3 size: 15 residues. Trimming cost V 2 bases and J 2 bases; bases outside gene matches: 3. CDR3 coding DNA: TGTGCCAGCAGCTTTACTAGCGGACCCTACAATGAGCAGTTCTTC. Protein product: CASSFTSGPYNEQFF.

The genes are TRBV27 and TRBJ1-4; the match to TRBD1 covers 7 bases. The CDR3 spans 12 residues. The germline gives CDR1 MNHEY, CDR2 SMNVEV (reference sequence). Trimming at V came to 3 bases and at J to 8 bases, leaving 0 bases not matched to a gene. The CDR3 reads CASSLDREKLFF. The CDR3 nucleotides read TGTGCCAGCAGTTTGGACAGGGAAAAACTGTTTTTT.

This chain uses TRBV10-1 with TRBJ1-5; a possible D gene is TRBD1 (6 bases). The ends were cut back, 7 bases at V and 1 base at J, with 8 bases in the middle. Germline-derived CDR1 and CDR2 are WNHNN and SYGVQD (reference sequence). The CDR3 runs 13 residues. DNA of the CDR3: TGCGCCAGCAATGGACAGAGCAATCAGCCCCAGCATTTT. Encoded protein: CASNGQSNQPQHF.

This sequence joins TRBV5-1 and TRBJ2-3; 8 bases align to TRBD2. CDR1 is SGHRS and CDR2 is YFSETQ in the germline V gene. Losses at the gene ends were 2 bases for V and 4 bases for J; bases not matched to a gene: 9. CDR3 length: 16 residues. The CDR3 loop reads CASSLASGFGADTQYF. CDR3 sequence (DNA): TGCGCCAGCAGCTTAGCTAGCGGGTTTGGGGCAGATACGCAGTATTTT. Using reference TRBV5-1 and TRBJ2-3 for the parts outside the CDR3, the full variable domain is KAGVTQTPRYLIKTRGQQVTLSCSPISGHRSVSWYQQTPGQGLQFLFEYFSETQRNKGNFPGRFSGRQFSNSRSEMNVSTLELGDSALYLCASSLASGFGADTQYFGPGTRLTVL.

This chain links TRBV4-2 with TRBJ1-5; the D gene is possibly TRBD1 (6 bases). The CDR3 runs 16 residues. Germline CDR1 reads LGHNA; CDR2 reads YNFKEQ. Trimming left V 0 bases short and J 1 base short, with 10 bases between. CDR3 DNA sequence: TGTGCCAGCAGCCAAGAAGGCCAGGGGAGCAATCAGCCCCAGCATTTT. Translating it yields CASSQEGQGSNQPQHF.

The rearrangement links TRBV2 to TRBJ2-7; unclear D gene. This CDR3 comprises 14 residues. Trimming shortened V by 7 bases and J by 0 bases, and 13 bases separated the two germline ends. CDR1 is SNHLY and CDR2 is FYNNEI in the germline V gene. Here the CDR3 reads CASTFDRSSYEQYF. The CDR3, as DNA: TGTGCCAGCACCTTTGATCGGAGCTCCTACGAGCAGTACTTC.

The chain recombines TRBV28 with TRBJ1-2; maybe TRBD1 (5 bases). There are 12 residues in the CDR3. Germline CDR1 MDHEN, CDR2 SYDVKM. V gave up 5 bases and J gave up 7 bases, with 11 bases separating them. The CDR3 region has the DNA TGTGCCAGCAGTCGCAGGGCGTCTGGCTACACCTTC. It encodes CASSRRASGYTF.

The chain combines TRBV19 with TRBJ1-5; D unclear. The CDR3 has 13 amino acids. Germline CDR1 and CDR2: LNHDA and SQIVND (reference sequence). The germline V and J ends were trimmed by 4 bases and 6 bases, with 10 bases remaining between them. Here the CDR3 reads CASSTMEGQPQHF. The CDR3 DNA sequence: TGTGCCAGTAGTACCATGGAGGGTCAGCCCCAGCATTTT.

This clone was found once. CDR3 loop: CASRGGAAMNTEAFF. CDR3 coding DNA: TGTGCCAGCAGGGGGGGGGCAGCCATGAACACTGAAGCTTTCTTT. The chain is built from TRBV28 and TRBJ1-1; perhaps TRBD1 as D (6 bases). Germline loops: CDR1 MDHEN, CDR2 SYDVKM. The CDR3 is 15 residues long. The V end lost 6 bases, the J end lost 0 bases, and 14 bases lay between the germline ends.

The count of this clone is one. The gene calls are TRBV27 and TRBJ1-1; D remains ambiguous. This CDR3 comprises 14 residues. Germline V gives CDR1 MNHEY, CDR2 SMNVEV (reference sequence). V was pared by 6 bases and J by 0 bases, with 11 bases between. The CDR3 DNA sequence: TGTGCCAGCAGAGGAGGAACCGTGAACACTGAAGCTTTCTTT. Residues: CASRGGTVNTEAFF.

The rearrangement links TRBV5-4 to TRBJ2-1; TRBD2 agrees at 8 bases. Trimming at V came to 2 bases and at J to 4 bases, leaving 8 bases not matched to a gene. CDR3 length equals 16 residues. The germline gives CDR1 SGHNT, CDR2 YYREEE (reference sequence). The CDR3 region is CASSFVPRGRYNEQFF. The CDR3 DNA is TGTGCCAGCAGCTTTGTCCCCCGCGGGAGGTACAATGAGCAGTTCTTC.

This chain connects TRBV5-1 to TRBJ2-2; 7 bases are shared with TRBD1. CDR1 is SGHRS and CDR2 is YFSETQ in the germline V gene. The junction had 3 bases not matched to a gene; V was cut back by 4 bases and J by 3 bases. This CDR3 spans 14 amino acids. The CDR3 is CASSRQGDTGELFF. The DNA of the CDR3 is TGCGCCAGCAGCCGACAGGGAGACACCGGGGAGCTGTTTTTT. The entire variable domain, with the rest obtained from reference TRBV5-1 and TRBJ2-2, is as follows: KAGVTQTPRYLIKTRGQQVTLSCSPISGHRSVSWYQQTPGQGLQFLFEYFSETQRNKGNFPGRFSGRQFSNSRSEMNVSTLELGDSALYLCASSRQGDTGELFFGEGSRLTVL.

V gene TRBV6-1 combines with J gene TRBJ2-1; D gene unclear. The CDR3 covers 14 residues. Deletions cut 8 bases from V and 2 bases from J, with 13 bases between. Looked up from germline, CDR1 is MNHNS and CDR2 is SASEGT. In DNA, the CDR3 is TGTGCCAGCGCTTCCGTTGGCACCTACAATGAGCAGTTCTTC. Residues: CASASVGTYNEQFF.